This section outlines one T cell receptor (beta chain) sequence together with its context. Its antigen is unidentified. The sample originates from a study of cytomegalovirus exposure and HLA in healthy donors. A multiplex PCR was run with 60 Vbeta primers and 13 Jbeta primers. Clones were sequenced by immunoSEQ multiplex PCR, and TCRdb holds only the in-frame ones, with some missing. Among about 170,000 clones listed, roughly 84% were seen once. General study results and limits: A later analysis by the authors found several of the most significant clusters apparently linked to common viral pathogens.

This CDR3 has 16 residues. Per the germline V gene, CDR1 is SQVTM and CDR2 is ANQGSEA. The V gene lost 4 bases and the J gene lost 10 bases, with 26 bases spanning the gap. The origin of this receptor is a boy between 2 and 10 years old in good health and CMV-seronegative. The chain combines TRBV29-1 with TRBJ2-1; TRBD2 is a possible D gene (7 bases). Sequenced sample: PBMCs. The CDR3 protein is CSVVLLMGGPVGEQFF. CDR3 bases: TGCAGCGTTGTTTTGTTGATGGGGGGGCCCGTGGGGGAGCAGTTCTTC.